This TCR beta chain was captured in a study of cytotoxic CD8 clonotypes in ibrutinib-treated CLL (dated by TCRdb to the early 2020s). Describing the broader study: The cohort was composed of some twelve relapsed/refractory and approximately 16 treatment-naive patients; IGHV unmutated status was identified in 17 patients. Cryopreserved peripheral blood mononuclear cells were collected at three points: before therapy, at response, and at either sustained remission or disease progression. Of the 90 or so participants in the trial, about two dozen had longitudinal samples available. An average of roughly 250,000 productive templates and 80,000 to 100,000 productive rearrangements was obtained per sample. Every remission and progressive disease sample was obtained while ibrutinib was still being received by the patients. Responses were partial in approximately 24 patients and complete in 2; after median about 68 months follow-up, roughly 14 stayed in remission and around 12 progressed. Samples at response were collected after a median of about twelve months of treatment, with a range of about 6 to 36 months. Overall study outcomes, separate from this receptor: Public clonotypes were rare and either shrank or stayed stable during treatment, and the rise in clonality at ibrutinib response reflected expansion of private clonotypes. Lymph node repertoires were not examined, and the timing of sampling was not matched between patients in sustained remission and those whose disease progressed. Baseline clonality was found to be higher than that of age-matched healthy donors and was strongly correlated with circulating CD8+ T-cell counts. Clonality increased at ibrutinib response, stayed stable in sustained remission, and fell back toward baseline at progression.

Notes on this clone: Its antigen remains undetermined. Base qualities are not at hand, and no much larger clone is one base apart.

The sample's time point, from its label and the paper: less than 30 months on ibrutinib. For TCR beta library preparation, roughly 2.1 micrograms of genomic DNA were isolated from cryopreserved PBMCs. Longitudinal blood samples from CLL patients on ibrutinib monotherapy underwent high-throughput TCR beta sequencing. The patients took part in an open-label, single-center phase 2 trial of ibrutinib monotherapy. The CDR3 sequence holds 14 residues, the cysteine and phenylalanine included. The DNA shown is the 42-base CDR3, in frame from base 1. V lost 2 bases and J lost 4 bases, and the count of bases not matched to a germline gene is 1. Looking up the germline V gene yields CDR1 LGHNA and CDR2 YSLEER. A MiSeq instrument was used for deep resolution sequencing, which targeted depths ranging from 1 in 1 million up to 1 in 200,000 T cells, with coverage averaging 10x for each clonotype. The immunoSEQ hsTCRB Kit was used to generate the TCR beta libraries. The original pipeline was this. Data were analyzed with ImmunoSEQ Data Assistant and ImmunoSEQ Analyzer, with V, D and J genes assigned per IMGT definitions. Clonality, which ranges from 0 to 1, was calculated by subtracting the normalized Shannon entropy of productive rearrangement frequencies from one. Public clonotype analysis was restricted to overrepresented clonotypes comprising at least 0.05% of each patient's repertoire. Approximately 14 age-matched healthy donor repertoires from immuneACCESS were used as controls for clonality. Imported from immuneACCESS, the table was reduced by TCRdb to in-frame sequences with V and J called. These copies leave out some clones; in studies compared against another copy, an unresolved V gene accounts for under half, and the cause of the remainder is not known. V and J calls and clone size are as listed in that table; D and trimming were resolved from the DNA. For this sample there are roughly 250,000 clones; 60% to 75% appear just once. The ten largest account for just over 15% of the sample.

Specimen: PBMCs, collected after 24 months of ibrutinib treatment. The sequence came from a human donor with chronic lymphocytic leukemia. This sequence uses TRBV4-3 and TRBJ2-1, and 8 junctional nucleotides match TRBD2. Here is the DNA: TGCGCCAGCAGCCAAACGGGAGGGTACAATGAGCAGTTCTTC. Translated, it gives CASSQTGGYNEQFF.